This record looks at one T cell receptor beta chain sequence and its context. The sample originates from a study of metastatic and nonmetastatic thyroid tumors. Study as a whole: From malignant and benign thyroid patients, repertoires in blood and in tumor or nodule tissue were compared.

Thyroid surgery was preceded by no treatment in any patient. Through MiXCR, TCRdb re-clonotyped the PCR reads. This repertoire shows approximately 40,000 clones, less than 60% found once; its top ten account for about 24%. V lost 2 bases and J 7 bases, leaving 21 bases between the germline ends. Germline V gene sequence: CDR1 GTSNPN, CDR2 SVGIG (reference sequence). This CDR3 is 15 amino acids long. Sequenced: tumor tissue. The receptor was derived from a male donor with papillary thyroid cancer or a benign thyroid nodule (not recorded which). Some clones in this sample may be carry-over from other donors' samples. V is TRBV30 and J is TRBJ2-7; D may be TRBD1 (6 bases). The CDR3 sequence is CAWSPVWGRGLEQYF. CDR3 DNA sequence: TGTGCCTGGAGTCCCGTTTGGGGCAGGGGCCTGGAGCAGTACTTC.